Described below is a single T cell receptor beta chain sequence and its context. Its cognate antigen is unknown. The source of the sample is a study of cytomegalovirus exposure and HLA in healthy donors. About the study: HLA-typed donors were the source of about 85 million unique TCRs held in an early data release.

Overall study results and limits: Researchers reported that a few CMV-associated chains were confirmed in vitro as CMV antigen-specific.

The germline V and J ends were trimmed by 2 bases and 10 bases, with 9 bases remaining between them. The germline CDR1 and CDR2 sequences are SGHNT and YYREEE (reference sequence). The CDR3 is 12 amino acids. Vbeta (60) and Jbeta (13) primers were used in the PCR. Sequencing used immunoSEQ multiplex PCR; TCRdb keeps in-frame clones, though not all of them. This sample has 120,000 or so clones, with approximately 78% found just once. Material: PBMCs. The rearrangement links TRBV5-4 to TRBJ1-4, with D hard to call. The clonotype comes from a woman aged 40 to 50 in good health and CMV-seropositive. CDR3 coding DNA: TGTGCCAGCAGCTTCGGCCGGGGAAAACTGTTTTTT. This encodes CASSFGRGKLFF.